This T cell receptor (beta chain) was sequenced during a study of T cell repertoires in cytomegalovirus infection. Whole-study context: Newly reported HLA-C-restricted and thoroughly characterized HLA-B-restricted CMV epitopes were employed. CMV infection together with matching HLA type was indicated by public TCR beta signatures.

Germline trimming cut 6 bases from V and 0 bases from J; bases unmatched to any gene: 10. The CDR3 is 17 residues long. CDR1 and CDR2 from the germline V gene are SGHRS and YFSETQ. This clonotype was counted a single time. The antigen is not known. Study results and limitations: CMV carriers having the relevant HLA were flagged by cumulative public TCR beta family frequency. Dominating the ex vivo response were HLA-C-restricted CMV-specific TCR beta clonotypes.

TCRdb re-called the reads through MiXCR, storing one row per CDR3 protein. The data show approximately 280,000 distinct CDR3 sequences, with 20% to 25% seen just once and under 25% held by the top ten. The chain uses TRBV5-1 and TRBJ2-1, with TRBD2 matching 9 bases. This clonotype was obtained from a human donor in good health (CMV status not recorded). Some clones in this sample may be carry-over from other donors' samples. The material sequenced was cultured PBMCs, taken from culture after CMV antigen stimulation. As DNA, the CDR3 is TGCGCCAGCACCACCCTCGGTAGCGGGAGCTCCTACAATGAGCAGTTCTTC. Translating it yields CASTTLGSGSSYNEQFF.